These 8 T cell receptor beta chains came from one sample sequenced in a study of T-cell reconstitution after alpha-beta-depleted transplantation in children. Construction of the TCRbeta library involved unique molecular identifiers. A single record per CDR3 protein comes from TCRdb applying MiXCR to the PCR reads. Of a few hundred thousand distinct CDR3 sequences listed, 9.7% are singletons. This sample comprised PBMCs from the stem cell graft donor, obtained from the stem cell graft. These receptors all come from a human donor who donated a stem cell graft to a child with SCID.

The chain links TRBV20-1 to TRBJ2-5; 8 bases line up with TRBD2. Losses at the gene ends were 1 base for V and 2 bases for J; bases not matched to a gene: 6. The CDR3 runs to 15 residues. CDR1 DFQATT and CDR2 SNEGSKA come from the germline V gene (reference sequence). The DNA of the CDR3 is TGCAGTGCTAGAGTTCGCGGGGGGATGCAAGAGACCCAGTACTTC. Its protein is CSARVRGGMQETQYF.

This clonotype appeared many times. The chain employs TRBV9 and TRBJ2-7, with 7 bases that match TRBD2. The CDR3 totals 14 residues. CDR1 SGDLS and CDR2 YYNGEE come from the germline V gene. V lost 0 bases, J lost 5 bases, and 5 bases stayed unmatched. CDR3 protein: CASSVGGLPNEQYF. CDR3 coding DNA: TGTGCCAGCAGCGTAGGGGGACTACCCAACGAGCAGTACTTC.

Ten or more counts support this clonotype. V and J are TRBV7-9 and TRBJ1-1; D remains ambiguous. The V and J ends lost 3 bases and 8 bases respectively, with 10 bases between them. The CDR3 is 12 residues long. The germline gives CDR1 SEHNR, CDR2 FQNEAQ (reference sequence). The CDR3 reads CASSLGSAEAFF. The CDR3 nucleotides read TGTGCCAGCAGCTTGGGTTCCGCAGAAGCTTTCTTT.

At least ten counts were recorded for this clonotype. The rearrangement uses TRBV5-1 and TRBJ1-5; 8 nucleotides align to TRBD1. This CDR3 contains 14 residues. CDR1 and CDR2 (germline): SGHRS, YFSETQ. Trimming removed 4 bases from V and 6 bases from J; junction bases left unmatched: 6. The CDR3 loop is CASSPGGDTQPQHF. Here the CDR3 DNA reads TGCGCCAGCAGCCCAGGGGGCGATACTCAGCCCCAGCATTTT.

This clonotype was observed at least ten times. The CDR3 coding sequence is TGTGCCAGCAGGGTCACAGGGGGTGGCCGCTCTGGGGCCAACGTCCTGACTTTC. It translates to CASRVTGGGRSGANVLTF. The J gene is TRBJ2-6, the V gene TRBV28; 8 bases are a match to TRBD1. The V gene end was trimmed by 6 bases and the J gene end by 0 bases; junction bases not matched to a gene: 10. Germline values: CDR1 MDHEN, CDR2 SYDVKM. This CDR3 is built from 18 residues.

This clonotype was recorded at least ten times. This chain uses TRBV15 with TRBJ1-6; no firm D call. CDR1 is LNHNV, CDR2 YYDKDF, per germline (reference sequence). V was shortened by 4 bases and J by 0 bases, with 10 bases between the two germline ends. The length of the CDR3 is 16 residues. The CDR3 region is CATSTSLGSYNSPLHF. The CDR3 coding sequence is TGTGCCACCAGCACCTCCCTGGGCTCCTATAATTCACCCCTCCACTTT.

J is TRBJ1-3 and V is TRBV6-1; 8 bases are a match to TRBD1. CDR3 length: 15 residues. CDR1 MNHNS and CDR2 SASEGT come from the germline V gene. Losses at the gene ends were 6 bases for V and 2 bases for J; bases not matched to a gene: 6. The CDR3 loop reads CASRSDRAPGNTIYF. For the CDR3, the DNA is TGTGCCAGCAGGTCGGACAGGGCACCTGGAAACACCATATATTTT.

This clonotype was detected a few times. This CDR3 is CSADSSGGPANYNEQFF. In nucleotides, the CDR3 is TGCAGTGCTGACTCTAGCGGGGGTCCGGCGAACTACAATGAGCAGTTCTTC. V and J are TRBV20-1 and TRBJ2-1, with 10 bases matching TRBD2. The CDR3 runs 17 residues. The germline V gene encodes CDR1 DFQATT and CDR2 SNEGSKA (reference sequence). V lost 5 bases and J lost 3; bases outside the gene matches: 13.